Below are 20 T cell receptor beta chains sequenced from a single sample in a study of cytomegalovirus exposure and HLA in healthy donors. It was with 60 Vbeta and 13 Jbeta primers that the PCR ran. The data were produced by immunoSEQ multiplex PCR, yet TCRdb's version contains in-frame clones alone and is incomplete. In the table there are about 130,000 clones, around 77% of which are singletons. Input material: PBMCs. The receptors were gathered from a man aged 30-40 years in good health and CMV-seronegative.

This chain joins TRBV11-2 and TRBJ2-3; TRBD1 might be the D (5 bases). The CDR3 has 15 residues. The V end lost 5 bases, the J end lost 6 bases, and 18 bases lay between the germline ends. CDR1 and CDR2 from the germline V gene are SGHAT and FQNNGV. The CDR3 loop is CASSALSGKFDTQYF. The CDR3 DNA follows: TGTGCCAGCAGCGCCTTATCAGGGAAGTTTGATACGCAGTATTTT.

This chain uses TRBV4-1 with TRBJ1-4; 8 bases agree with TRBD1. CDR3 length equals 15 residues. After removal of 4 bases from V and 2 bases from J, the junction contained 3 bases not matched to a gene. Germline CDR1 reads MGHRA; CDR2 reads YSYEKL. CDR3 sequence (DNA): TGCGCCAGCAGCCTCACAGGGGGGACTAATGAAAAACTGTTTTTT. It codes for CASSLTGGTNEKLFF.

The chain employs TRBV2 and TRBJ2-7, with D possibly matching TRBD2 (7 bases). Germline V gene lookup returns CDR1 SNHLY and CDR2 FYNNEI. Trimming took off 6 bases at V and 7 bases at J, with 22 bases between the two ends. This CDR3 comprises 15 residues. Here the CDR3 DNA reads TGTGCCAGCAGCGCTTCGTGGGGGGGGGCAGGGGAGCAGTACTTC. Its translation: CASSASWGGAGEQYF.

The chain carries TRBV19 and TRBJ1-5, with TRBD1 matching over 7 bases. The J segment lost 4 bases and the V segment lost 4 bases, leaving 4 bases of the junction unmatched. CDR3 size: 14 residues. Germline assignment: CDR1 LNHDA and CDR2 SQIVND (reference sequence). The CDR3 DNA is TGTGCCAGTAGTAGATCAGGGGGGAATCAGCCCCAGCATTTT. It specifies CASSRSGGNQPQHF.

The rearrangement links TRBV30 to TRBJ2-7, with a tentative D call TRBD2 (7 bases). From germline, CDR1 is GTSNPN and CDR2 SVGIG (reference sequence). The germline V and J ends were trimmed by 0 bases and 5 bases, with 14 bases remaining between them. The CDR3 totals 14 residues. CDR3 coding DNA: TGTGCCTGGAGTGTACTGACGGGGGGCAACGAGCAGTACTTC. Amino acids: CAWSVLTGGNEQYF. Together with reference TRBV30 and TRBJ2-7, the CDR3 gives the full variable domain: SQTIHQWPATLVQPVGSPLSLECTVEGTSNPNLYWYRQAAGRGLQLLFYSVGIGQISSEVPQNLSASRPQDRQFILSSKKLLLSDSGFYLCAWSVLTGGNEQYFGPGTRLTVT.

The rearrangement links TRBV28 to TRBJ1-1; D possibly corresponds to TRBD1 (6 bases). From germline, CDR1 is MDHEN and CDR2 SYDVKM. The CDR3 spans 13 residues. The V end was cut by 3 bases, the J end by 1 base, with 6 bases between. The CDR3 region is CASSLGQNTEAFF. CDR3 DNA sequence: TGTGCCAGCAGTTTGGGACAGAACACTGAAGCTTTCTTT.

The chain joins TRBV19 to TRBJ2-7, with D tentatively TRBD1 (5 bases). The V and J ends lost 3 bases and 5 bases respectively, with 14 bases between them. The CDR3 totals 14 residues. Germline V gene sequence: CDR1 LNHDA, CDR2 SQIVND (reference sequence). CDR3 amino acids: CASSIATDPDEQYF. In DNA form, the CDR3 reads TGTGCCAGTAGTATCGCGACAGACCCCGACGAGCAGTACTTC.

The chain combines TRBV13 with TRBJ2-1; 10 bases line up with TRBD1. Germline V gene lookup returns CDR1 PRHDT and CDR2 FYEKMQ (reference sequence). The CDR3 sequence is 16 residues long. The V and J ends lost 5 bases and 5 bases, in that order; junction bases with no gene match: 9. CDR3 nucleotide sequence: TGTGCCAGCAGCCCCGACAGGGGGCGAAATGACAATGAGCAGTTCTTC. It codes for CASSPDRGRNDNEQFF.

CDR3 DNA: TGTGCCAGCAGCTTAGACCTGCACAGGAACACTGAAGCTTTCTTT. Translating gives CASSLDLHRNTEAFF. This rearrangement joins TRBV7-8 to TRBJ1-1; D uncertain. Trimming removed 1 base from V and 1 base from J, with 10 bases in between. From germline, CDR1 is SGHVS and CDR2 FQNEAQ. This CDR3 has 15 amino acids.

This clone was observed a handful of times. The genes are TRBV2 and TRBJ2-7, with 12 bases identical to TRBD1. V was clipped by 10 bases and J by 6 bases; unmatched bases: 25. From germline, CDR1 is SNHLY and CDR2 FYNNEI. This CDR3 is 19 amino acids long. The CDR3 spells CAIQKNWDRGRSGRFEQYF. The CDR3 nucleotides read TGTGCCATCCAGAAGAATTGGGACAGGGGGCGCAGCGGGAGGTTCGAGCAGTACTTC.

The CDR3 region is CASSYSEGWGYGYTF. The CDR3 DNA follows: TGTGCCAGCAGTTACTCGGAGGGGTGGGGCTATGGCTACACCTTC. The V call is TRBV6-5, the J call TRBJ1-2; perhaps TRBD1 as D (5 bases). This CDR3 has 15 amino acids. V shed 0 bases and J shed 4 bases, with 12 bases lying between them. Germline V CDR1 and CDR2: MNHEY, SVGAGI.

The V and J genes are TRBV29-1 and TRBJ1-1, with TRBD1 matching over 10 bases. Trimming at V came to 5 bases and at J to 4 bases, leaving 7 bases not matched to a gene. The CDR3 is 14 amino acids. Germline V gene lookup returns CDR1 SQVTM and CDR2 ANQGSEA. The CDR3 DNA reads TGCAGCGTTACTCCGGGACAGGGGAGCACTGAAGCTTTCTTT. Protein product: CSVTPGQGSTEAFF.

Only one count was recorded for this clone. The J gene is TRBJ2-5, the V gene TRBV29-1, with 7 bases lining up with TRBD2. The trim removed 7 bases at V and 1 base at J, leaving 9 bases unmatched. Germline values: CDR1 SQVTM, CDR2 ANQGSEA. CDR3 length: 14 amino acids. The CDR3 protein is CSAIKLAPQETQYF. CDR3 sequence (DNA): TGCAGCGCCATAAAACTAGCGCCCCAAGAGACCCAGTACTTC.

The chain recombines TRBV11-2 with TRBJ2-3, with 12 bases aligning to TRBD2. Germline V CDR1 and CDR2: SGHAT, FQNNGV. V was pared by 4 bases and J by 4 bases, with 6 bases of the junction left unmatched. The CDR3 is 16 amino acids. The CDR3 is CASSWLAGGPADTQYF. In DNA, the CDR3 is TGTGCCAGCAGCTGGCTAGCGGGAGGGCCCGCAGATACGCAGTATTTT.

The chain has TRBV2 and TRBJ1-1, with 9 bases aligning to TRBD1. Germline values: CDR1 SNHLY, CDR2 FYNNEI. Losses at the gene ends were 7 bases for V and 4 bases for J; bases not matched to a gene: 10. The CDR3 sequence is 15 residues long. The DNA for the CDR3 is TGTGCCAGCACCGGACAGGGGAGCGGGGTCACTGAAGCTTTCTTT. Residues: CASTGQGSGVTEAFF. The full variable domain, its missing parts supplied by reference TRBV2 and TRBJ1-1, is EPEVTQTPSHQVTQMGQEVILRCVPISNHLYFYWYRQILGQKVEFLVSFYNNEISEKSEIFDDQFSVERPDGSNFTLKIRSTKLEDSAMYFCASTGQGSGVTEAFFGQGTRLTVV.

The chain combines TRBV9 with TRBJ2-5; 7 bases line up with TRBD2. The length of the CDR3 is 16 residues. The trim removed 0 bases at V and 5 bases at J, leaving 10 bases unmatched. In germline, CDR1 is SGDLS, CDR2 YYNGEE. CDR3 nucleotide sequence: TGTGCCAGCAGCGTAGATGGTGGACGGGGAGGGGAGACCCAGTACTTC. This codes for CASSVDGGRGGETQYF.

This chain links TRBV9 with TRBJ2-1; D remains ambiguous. The CDR3 spans 18 residues. Trimming removed 0 bases from V and 0 bases from J, with 16 bases in between. Germline CDR1 SGDLS, CDR2 YYNGEE. Written as DNA, the CDR3 is TGTGCCAGCAGCGTAGTGCCACCGCATAGTGGCTCCTACAATGAGCAGTTCTTC. Protein: CASSVVPPHSGSYNEQFF.

A single count supports this clone. The gene calls are TRBV25-1 and TRBJ1-4; D is perhaps TRBD1 (6 bases). The CDR3 extends over 14 amino acids. Trimming shortened V by 7 bases and J by 3 bases, and 12 bases separated the two germline ends. Germline V lookup: CDR1 MGHDK, CDR2 SYGVNS. CDR3 sequence (DNA): TGTGCCAGCACCCGGGACATTCCTAATGAAAAACTGTTTTTT. It yields the protein CASTRDIPNEKLFF. Full variable domain (rest looked up from reference TRBV25-1 and TRBJ1-4): EADIYQTPRYLVIGTGKKITLECSQTMGHDKMYWYQQDPGMELHLIHYSYGVNSTEKGDLSSESTVSRIRTEHFPLTLESARPSHTSQYLCASTRDIPNEKLFFGSGTQLSVL.

About this clone: A read error may produce the germline difference seen at one junction end. In the same sample, other DNA sequences code for this CDR3. The chain joins TRBV10-3 to TRBJ1-5; TRBD1 matches at 8 bases. The germline V gene encodes CDR1 ENHRY and CDR2 SYGVKD. The CDR3 is made up of 15 amino acids. The CDR3 loop is CAISESNRGSQPQHF. In DNA, the CDR3 is TGTGCCATCAGTGAGTCTAACAGGGGGAGTCAGCCTCAGCATTTT.

The chain combines TRBV27 with TRBJ1-2, with 10 bases fitting TRBD1. Germline CDR1 is MNHEY and CDR2 is SMNVEV (reference sequence). The length of the CDR3 is 13 residues. V shed 6 bases, J shed 8 bases, and the junction held 6 bases outside the gene matches. The CDR3 DNA follows: TGTGCCAGCAGGGGACAGGGGAGGTGGGGCTACACCTTC. As protein: CASRGQGRWGYTF.